This paragraph covers one TCR beta chain sequence. Its specificity is unknown. This sample is drawn from a study of T cells after yellow fever vaccination. General study points: Clones that expanded after primary vaccination mostly reappeared after the booster (roughly 96% CD4, around 87% CD8).

TCR cDNA was made by 5'RACE template switching, adding a universal primer site and UMIs. MiXCR, applied by TCRdb to the 5' RACE reads, yields one record per CDR3 protein. This table has 300,000 to 350,000 distinct CDR3 sequences, roughly a tenth appearing once. CDR3 length: 15 amino acids. Germline V lookup: CDR1 LNHNV, CDR2 YYDKDF (reference sequence). V dropped 5 bases and J dropped 4 bases, with 17 bases sitting between them. This sequence was found in a young man who received the YFV17D yellow fever vaccine. The V gene is TRBV15, the J gene TRBJ1-2, with D possibly matching TRBD1 (5 bases). The sequencing used CD4+ T cells sorted from PBMCs, collected 45 days after the yellow fever booster vaccination. The CDR3 nucleotides are TGTGCCACCAGCGGCGGGACGGGTCGGGGCTATGGCTACACCTTC. Translated: CATSGGTGRGYGYTF. Complete variable domain (other parts from reference TRBV15 and TRBJ1-2): DAMVIQNPRYQVTQFGKPVTLSCSQTLNHNVMYWYQQKSSQAPKLLFHYYDKDFNNEADTPDNFQSRRPNTSFCFLDIRSPGLGDTAMYLCATSGGTGRGYGYTFGSGTRLTVV.